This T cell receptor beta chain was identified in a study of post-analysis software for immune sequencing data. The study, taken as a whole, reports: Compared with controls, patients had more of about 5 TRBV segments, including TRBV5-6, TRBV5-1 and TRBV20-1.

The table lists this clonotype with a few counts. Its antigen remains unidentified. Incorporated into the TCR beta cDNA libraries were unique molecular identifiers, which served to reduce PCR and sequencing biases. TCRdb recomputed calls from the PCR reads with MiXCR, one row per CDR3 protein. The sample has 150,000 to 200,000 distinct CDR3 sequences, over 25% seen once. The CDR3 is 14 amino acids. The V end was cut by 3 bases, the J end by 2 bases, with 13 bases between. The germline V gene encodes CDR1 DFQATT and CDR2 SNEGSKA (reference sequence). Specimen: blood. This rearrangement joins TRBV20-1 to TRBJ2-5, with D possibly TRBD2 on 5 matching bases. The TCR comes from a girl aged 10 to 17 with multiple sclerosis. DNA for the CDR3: TGCAGTGCTAGTTTGGGAGCGGTTCAAGAGACCCAGTACTTC. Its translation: CSASLGAVQETQYF.